These 17 T cell receptor beta chains were all obtained from the same sample, sequenced in a study of shared clonotypes between healthy human individuals. Naive CD8 cells comprised CD45RO-negative, CCR7-positively selected cells, excluding terminally differentiated effector memory CD45RA+ cells. Using immunoSEQ multiplex PCR, the repertoire was profiled, and TCRdb retains in-frame clones only, with some absent. This sample yields fewer than 850,000 clones, of which about 96% are seen a single time; under 0.3% belongs to the top ten. Sequencing was performed on naive CD8+ T cells sorted from blood. The source of these receptors is a man aged 30-40 years in good health.

The chain has TRBV6-5 and TRBJ2-7; D remains ambiguous. The V and J ends lost 4 bases and 7 bases respectively, with 11 bases between them. The CDR3 extends over 12 amino acids. Germline CDR1 MNHEY, CDR2 SVGAGI. In nucleotides, the CDR3 is TGTGCCAGCAGTTCTGCAAAATTGGAGCAGTACTTC. Protein sequence: CASSSAKLEQYF.

The chain combines TRBV6-5 with TRBJ1-5; possible D gene TRBD1, 5 bases. The CDR3 contains 14 residues. V was cut by 10 bases and J by 3 bases, with 16 bases left in between. Germline CDR1 is MNHEY and CDR2 is SVGAGI. CDR3 sequence (DNA): TGTGCCACCCGACCCGGGACGGTCAATCAGCCCCAGCATTTT. The encoded protein is CATRPGTVNQPQHF.

This clone appeared once. The chain couples TRBV30 to TRBJ2-1, with 8 bases aligning to TRBD2. CDR1 is GTSNPN and CDR2 is SVGIG in the germline V gene (reference sequence). V trimming: 4 bases; J trimming: 9 bases; junction bases outside the gene matches: 14. This CDR3 is built from 15 residues. Here the CDR3 DNA reads TGTGCCTGGAACAACTACGGGACTAGGCTAGGTGAGCAGTTCTTC. This translates into CAWNNYGTRLGEQFF. The full variable domain, its missing parts supplied by reference TRBV30 and TRBJ2-1, is SQTIHQWPATLVQPVGSPLSLECTVEGTSNPNLYWYRQAAGRGLQLLFYSVGIGQISSEVPQNLSASRPQDRQFILSSKKLLLSDSGFYLCAWNNYGTRLGEQFFGPGTRLTVL.

The V and J genes are TRBV7-9 and TRBJ2-5, with D uncertain. Germline lookup yields CDR1 SEHNR and CDR2 FQNEAQ (reference sequence). Trimming stripped 5 bases from V and 4 bases from J, with 8 bases between. This CDR3 region has 12 residues. This chain's CDR3 is CASSQVLETQYF. The DNA for the CDR3 is TGTGCCAGCAGCCAAGTCCTAGAGACCCAGTACTTC.

The rearrangement links TRBV7-6 to TRBJ2-5, with TRBD2 matching over 7 bases. After removal of 1 base from V and 1 base from J, the junction contained 3 bases not matched to a gene. Germline V lookup: CDR1 SGHVS, CDR2 FNYEAQ. The length of the CDR3 is 15 residues. As DNA, the CDR3 is TGTGCCAGCAGCTTAGGCGGCGGGGGCCAAGAGACCCAGTACTTC. This encodes CASSLGGGGQETQYF.

This clone was seen a few times. The gene calls are TRBV5-1 and TRBJ2-1, with D perhaps being TRBD1 or TRBD2 (5 bases each). Trimming took off 3 bases at V and 9 bases at J, with 19 bases between the two ends. The CDR3 is 15 amino acids. Germline CDR1 SGHRS, CDR2 YFSETQ. CDR3: CASSSEGEIGGEQFF. The CDR3 DNA is TGCGCCAGCAGCTCCGAAGGGGAAATCGGAGGTGAGCAGTTCTTC.

The chain is built from TRBV5-4 and TRBJ2-3; 11 positions match TRBD1. CDR1 is SGHNT, CDR2 YYREEE, per germline (reference sequence). The CDR3 spans 16 residues. Trimming took 2 bases from V and 2 from J; bases not matched to a gene: 4. CDR3 DNA sequence: TGTGCCAGCAGCTTTGGGGGACAGGGGGACACAGATACGCAGTATTTT. Protein: CASSFGGQGDTDTQYF. The entire variable domain, with the rest obtained from reference TRBV5-4 and TRBJ2-3, is as follows: ETGVTQSPTHLIKTRGQQVTLRCSSQSGHNTVSWYQQALGQGPQFIFQYYREEENGRGNFPPRFSGLQFPNYSSELNVNALELDDSALYLCASSFGGQGDTDTQYFGPGTRLTVL.

The chain is built from TRBV29-1 and TRBJ1-1; tentatively, D is TRBD1 (5 bases). Germline CDR1 is SQVTM and CDR2 is ANQGSEA. V lost 5 bases and J 5 bases, leaving 15 bases between the germline ends. The CDR3 consists of 13 residues. The CDR3 region has the DNA TGCAGCGTTTACCAGGGCGCGGGGACTGAAGCTTTCTTT. Its protein is CSVYQGAGTEAFF.

V is TRBV28 and J is TRBJ2-7; 12 bases match TRBD2. The germline V gene encodes CDR1 MDHEN and CDR2 SYDVKM. The CDR3 contains 16 residues. V was clipped by 3 bases and J by 7 bases; unmatched bases: 10. CDR3 nucleotides: TGTGCCAGCAGTTTCGCGATACTAGCGGGAGGAGAAGAGCAGTACTTC. Translating it yields CASSFAILAGGEEQYF.

The rearrangement links TRBV7-9 to TRBJ2-1; TRBD2 matches at 8 bases. The ends lost 5 bases at V and 0 bases at J; junction bases unmatched: 9. CDR3 length: 17 amino acids. Germline lookup yields CDR1 SEHNR and CDR2 FQNEAQ (reference sequence). The CDR3 region has the DNA TGTGCCAGCAGCGGCAATAGCGGGATGAACTCCTACAATGAGCAGTTCTTC. Encoded protein: CASSGNSGMNSYNEQFF.

This rearrangement joins TRBV29-1 to TRBJ2-2, with 11 positions matching TRBD1. This CDR3 is 16 amino acids long. Germline V gene sequence: CDR1 SQVTM, CDR2 ANQGSEA. The J segment lost 3 bases and the V segment lost 7 bases, leaving 10 bases of the junction unmatched. CDR3 DNA: TGCAGCGCCGAGACCGGACAGGGGGCTGACACCGGGGAGCTGTTTTTT. As protein: CSAETGQGADTGELFF.

This rearrangement joins TRBV29-1 to TRBJ2-7; 7 bases line up with TRBD1. Germline V gene lookup returns CDR1 SQVTM and CDR2 ANQGSEA. The V segment lost 3 bases and the J segment 3 bases; nucleotides outside the gene matches: 5. CDR3 length: 13 residues. The CDR3 loop reads CSVDEQGRYEQYF. CDR3 nucleotide sequence: TGCAGCGTTGATGAACAGGGGCGCTACGAGCAGTACTTC.

This chain joins TRBV27 and TRBJ2-1, with D hard to call. This CDR3 has 14 amino acids. V was pared by 6 bases and J by 0 bases, with 9 bases between. Germline CDR1 MNHEY, CDR2 SMNVEV (reference sequence). Here the CDR3 reads CASSQYSSYNEQFF. CDR3 nucleotides: TGTGCCAGCAGCCAATATAGCTCCTACAATGAGCAGTTCTTC.

This chain joins TRBV5-1 and TRBJ2-1; 9 bases line up with TRBD1. This CDR3 spans 14 amino acids. The germline V gene has CDR1 SGHRS and CDR2 YFSETQ. Trimming took 5 bases from V and 5 from J; bases not matched to a gene: 5. CDR3 in amino acids: CASSAGQGNNEQFF. In DNA, the CDR3 is TGCGCCAGCAGTGCCGGACAGGGGAACAATGAGCAGTTCTTC. Full variable domain (missing parts from reference TRBV5-1 and TRBJ2-1): KAGVTQTPRYLIKTRGQQVTLSCSPISGHRSVSWYQQTPGQGLQFLFEYFSETQRNKGNFPGRFSGRQFSNSRSEMNVSTLELGDSALYLCASSAGQGNNEQFFGPGTRLTVL.

This clone was seen a single time. The chain couples TRBV7-9 to TRBJ2-7; D possibly matches TRBD1 or TRBD2 (5 bases each). CDR1 is SEHNR and CDR2 is FQNEAQ in the germline V gene (reference sequence). The V end was cut by 5 bases, the J end by 3 bases, with 14 bases between. The CDR3 is 14 residues long. CDR3 sequence (DNA): TGTGCCAGCAGCAGCTGGGACGGTTTCTACGAGCAGTACTTC. Translated, it gives CASSSWDGFYEQYF. Drawing the rest from reference TRBV7-9 and TRBJ2-7, the complete variable domain is DTGVSQNPRHKITKRGQNVTFRCDPISEHNRLYWYRQTLGQGPEFLTYFQNEAQLEKSRLLSDRFSAERPKGSFSTLEIQRTEQGDSAMYLCASSSWDGFYEQYFGPGTRLTVT.

The V gene is TRBV5-1, the J gene TRBJ2-3, with D uncertain. Germline V gene data show CDR1 as SGHRS and CDR2 as YFSETQ. The V gene lost 2 bases and the J gene lost 4 bases, with 20 bases spanning the gap. The CDR3 runs 17 residues. The CDR3 region is CASSLIRDLGPADTQYF. CDR3 DNA: TGCGCCAGCAGCTTAATACGAGACTTGGGCCCCGCAGATACGCAGTATTTT.

In its sample, this clone was seen once. CDR3 sequence: CSVHLVGTSDEQFF. CDR3 nucleotide sequence: TGCAGCGTGCACCTGGTCGGGACTAGCGATGAGCAGTTCTTC. The chain recombines TRBV29-1 with TRBJ2-1, with 10 positions matching TRBD2. Losses at the gene ends were 6 bases for V and 8 bases for J; bases not matched to a gene: 10. Germline V gene lookup returns CDR1 SQVTM and CDR2 ANQGSEA. This CDR3 spans 14 amino acids.